This TCR beta chain comes out of a study of identical twins. The study, taken as a whole, reports: Fewer insertions were carried by abundant cord blood beta clonotypes, but none was seen in memory repertoires.

Using its own MiXCR run on the 5' RACE reads, TCRdb lists one record per CDR3 protein. Among approximately 260,000 distinct CDR3 sequences listed, 11% to 15% were seen once. CDR1 is MNHEY, CDR2 SVGEGT, per germline. The CDR3 totals 12 residues. After removal of 4 bases from V and 12 bases from J, the junction contained 3 bases not matched to a gene. A remark on this clonotype: What it recognizes is unknown.

The sequenced material came from memory (CD45RO+) T cells sorted from blood. The chain has TRBV6-2 or TRBV6-3 and TRBJ2-1, with 10 bases aligning to TRBD1. The TCR originated in a young woman in good health. In DNA form, the CDR3 reads TGTGCCAGCAGTTCTGGGGACAGGGGGCAGTTCTTC. Encoded protein: CASSSGDRGQFF.